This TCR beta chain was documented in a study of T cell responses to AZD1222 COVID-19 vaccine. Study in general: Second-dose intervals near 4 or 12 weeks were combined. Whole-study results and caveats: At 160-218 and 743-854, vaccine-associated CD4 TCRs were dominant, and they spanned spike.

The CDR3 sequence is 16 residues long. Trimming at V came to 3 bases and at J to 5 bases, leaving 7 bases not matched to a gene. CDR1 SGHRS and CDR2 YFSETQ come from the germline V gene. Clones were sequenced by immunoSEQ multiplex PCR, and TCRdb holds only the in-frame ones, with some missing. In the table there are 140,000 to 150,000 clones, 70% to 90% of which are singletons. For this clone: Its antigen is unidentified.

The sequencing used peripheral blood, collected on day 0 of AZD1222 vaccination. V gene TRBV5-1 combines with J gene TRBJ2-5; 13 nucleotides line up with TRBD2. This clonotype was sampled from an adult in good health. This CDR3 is CASSSRTSGGPETQYF. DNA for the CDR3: TGCGCCAGCAGCTCCCGGACTAGCGGGGGCCCTGAGACCCAGTACTTC.